The source of this TCR beta chain is a study of early T cells in non-severe SARS-CoV-2 infection. This CDR3 contains 13 residues. Germline V lookup: CDR1 MDHEN, CDR2 SYDVKM. Trimming pared 4 bases from V and 10 bases from J, leaving 14 bases between. Researchers tagged individual cDNA molecules with unique molecular identifiers. TCRdb re-derived calls from the 5' RACE reads in MiXCR, one entry per CDR3 protein. The sample consists of 40,000 to 50,000 distinct CDR3 sequences, about 12% of them appearing once. Concerning this clonotype: Its antigen remains unidentified.

Findings and caveats of the study: Database matching using VDJdb favored anti-spike CD8 responses, with private and CD4 specificities left missing.

This chain uses TRBV28 with TRBJ2-4, with D possibly TRBD2 on 6 matching bases. The sequenced sample was whole blood. The source is an adult who was a healthcare worker with PCR-confirmed SARS-CoV-2 infection or an uninfected control (not recorded which). CDR3 protein: CASSSRGSSIQYF. The CDR3 coding sequence is TGTGCCAGCAGTTCCCGGGGGTCGTCTATTCAGTACTTC.